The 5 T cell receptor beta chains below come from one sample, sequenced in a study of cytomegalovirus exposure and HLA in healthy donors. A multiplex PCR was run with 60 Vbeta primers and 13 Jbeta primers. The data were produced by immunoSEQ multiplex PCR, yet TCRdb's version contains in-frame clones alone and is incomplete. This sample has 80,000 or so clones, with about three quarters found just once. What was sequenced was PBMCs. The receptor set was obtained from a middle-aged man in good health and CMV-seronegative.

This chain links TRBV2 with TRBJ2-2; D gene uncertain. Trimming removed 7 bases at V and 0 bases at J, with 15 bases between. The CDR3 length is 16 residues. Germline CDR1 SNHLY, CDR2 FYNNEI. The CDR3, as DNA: TGTGCCAGCAAATCAACTGAGTTCGCGAACACCGGGGAGCTGTTTTTT. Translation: CASKSTEFANTGELFF.

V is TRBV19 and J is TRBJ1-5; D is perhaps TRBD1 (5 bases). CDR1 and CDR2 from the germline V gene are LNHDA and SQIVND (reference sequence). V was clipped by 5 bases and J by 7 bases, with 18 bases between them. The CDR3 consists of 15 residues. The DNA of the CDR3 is TGTGCCAGTAGTCAGGGACTGAAGGGACGCCAGCCCCAGCATTTT. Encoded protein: CASSQGLKGRQPQHF.

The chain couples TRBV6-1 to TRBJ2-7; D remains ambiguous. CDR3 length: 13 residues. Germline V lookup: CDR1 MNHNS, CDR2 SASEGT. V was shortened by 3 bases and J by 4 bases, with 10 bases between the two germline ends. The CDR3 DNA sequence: TGTGCCAGCAGTGAGGCCGCCGGGTACGAGCAGTACTTC. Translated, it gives CASSEAAGYEQYF.

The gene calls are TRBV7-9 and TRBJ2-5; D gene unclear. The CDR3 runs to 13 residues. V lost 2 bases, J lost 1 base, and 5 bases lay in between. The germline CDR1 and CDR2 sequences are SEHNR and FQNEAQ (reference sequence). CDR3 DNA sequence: TGTGCCAGCAGCTTACTACTCCAAGAGACCCAGTACTTC. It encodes CASSLLLQETQYF. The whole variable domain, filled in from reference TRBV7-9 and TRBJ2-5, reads DTGVSQNPRHKITKRGQNVTFRCDPISEHNRLYWYRQTLGQGPEFLTYFQNEAQLEKSRLLSDRFSAERPKGSFSTLEIQRTEQGDSAMYLCASSLLLQETQYFGPGTRLLVL.

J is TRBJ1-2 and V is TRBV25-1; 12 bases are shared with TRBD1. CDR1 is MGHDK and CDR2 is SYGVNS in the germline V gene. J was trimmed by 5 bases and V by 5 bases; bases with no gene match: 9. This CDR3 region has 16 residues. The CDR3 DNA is TGTGCCAGCAGTTCTCCGGGACAGGGGGCGAATTATGGCTACACCTTC. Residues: CASSSPGQGANYGYTF.